The entry below gives a single T cell receptor beta chain sequence along with its context. Generated by immunoSEQ multiplex PCR, the TCRdb table keeps only in-frame clones and is missing some. The sample records about 97,000 clones, around nine tenths being singletons. This specimen comes from a study of T cell responses to AZD1222 COVID-19 vaccine. Sequenced here: peripheral blood, sampled on day 0 of AZD1222 vaccination. The TCR sequence derives from an adult in good health.

The CDR3 DNA is TGTGCCACCAGCAGAGATGTTGGTGTTGGGTCACCCCTCCACTTT. It is translated as CATSRDVGVGSPLHF. J is TRBJ1-6 and V is TRBV15; D is ambiguous. There are 15 residues in the CDR3. In germline, CDR1 is LNHNV, CDR2 YYDKDF (reference sequence). Trimming took off 0 bases at V and 10 bases at J, with 13 bases between the two ends.